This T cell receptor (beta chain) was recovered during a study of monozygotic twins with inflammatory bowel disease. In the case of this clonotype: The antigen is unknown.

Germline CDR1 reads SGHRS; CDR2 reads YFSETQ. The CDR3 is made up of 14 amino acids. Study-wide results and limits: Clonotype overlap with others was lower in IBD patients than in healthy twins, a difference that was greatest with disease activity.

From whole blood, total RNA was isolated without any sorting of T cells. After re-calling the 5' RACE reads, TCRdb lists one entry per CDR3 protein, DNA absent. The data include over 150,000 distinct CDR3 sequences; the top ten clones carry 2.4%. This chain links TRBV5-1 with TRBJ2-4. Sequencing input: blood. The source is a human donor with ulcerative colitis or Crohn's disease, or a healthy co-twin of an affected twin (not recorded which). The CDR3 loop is CASSLVISQDIQYF.